This record looks at one TCR beta chain sequence and its context. This CDR3 has 14 residues. The V end was cut by 2 bases, the J end by 0 bases, with 11 bases between. CDR1 is SQVTM, CDR2 ANQGSEA, per germline. The sample originates from a study of blood T cell repertoires in COVID-19. At the level of the study: Italy, Spain and the United States were the sources of the convalescent and acute COVID-19 samples.

How the authors handled the data: Estimates of nucleated cell counts were drawn from the amplification of reference gene primers. Produced via immunoSEQ multiplex PCR; TCRdb's table is partial and in-frame only. V, J and clone size are those of that table, while D and trimming were read from the DNA. This table holds a few hundred thousand clones, roughly nine tenths found once. V and J are TRBV29-1 and TRBJ2-7, with a tentative D call TRBD1 (6 bases). The origin of this receptor is a man aged 40-49 years who had recovered from COVID-19. Sequenced: peripheral blood. CDR3 residues: CSVEKGTSSYEQYF. Written as DNA, the CDR3 is TGCAGCGTTGAAAAAGGGACAAGCTCCTACGAGCAGTACTTC.